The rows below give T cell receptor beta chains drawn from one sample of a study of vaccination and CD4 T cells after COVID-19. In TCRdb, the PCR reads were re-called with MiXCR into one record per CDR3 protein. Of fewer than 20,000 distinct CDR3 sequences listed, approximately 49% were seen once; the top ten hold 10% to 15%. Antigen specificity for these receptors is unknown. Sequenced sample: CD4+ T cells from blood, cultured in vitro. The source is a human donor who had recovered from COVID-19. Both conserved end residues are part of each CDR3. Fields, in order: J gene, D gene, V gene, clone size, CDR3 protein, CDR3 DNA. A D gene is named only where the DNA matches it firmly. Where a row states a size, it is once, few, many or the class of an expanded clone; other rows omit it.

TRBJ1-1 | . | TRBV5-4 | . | CASSLDPGPDTEAFF | TGTGCCAGCAGCTTGGACCCGGGACCTGACACTGAAGCTTTCTTT
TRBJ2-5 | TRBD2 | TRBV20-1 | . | CSARAGGETQYF | TGCAGTGCTAGAGCGGGAGGGGAGACCCAGTACTTC
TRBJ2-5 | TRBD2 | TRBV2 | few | CASTPSGFGETQYF | TGTGCCAGCACCCCTAGCGGGTTTGGGGAGACCCAGTACTTC
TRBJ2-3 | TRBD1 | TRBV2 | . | CASKRQGADTQYF | TGTGCCAGCAAGAGACAGGGAGCAGATACGCAGTATTTT
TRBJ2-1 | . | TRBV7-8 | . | CASSLDQLAFSYNEQFF | TGTGCCAGCAGCTTAGACCAACTAGCATTCTCCTACAATGAGCAGTTCTTC
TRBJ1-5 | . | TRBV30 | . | CAWSRPGQGNQPQHF | TGTGCCTGGAGTCGCCCGGGGCAGGGCAATCAGCCCCAGCATTTT
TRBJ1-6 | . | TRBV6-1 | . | CASNEGLYNSPLHF | TGTGCCAGCAACGAAGGACTTTATAATTCACCCCTCCACTTT
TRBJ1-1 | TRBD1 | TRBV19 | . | CASSVQGAEAFF | TGTGCCAGTAGTGTACAGGGGGCTGAAGCTTTCTTT
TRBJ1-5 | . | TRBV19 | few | CASSISGGVGNQPQHF | TGTGCCAGTAGTATAAGCGGGGGTGTTGGCAATCAGCCCCAGCATTTT
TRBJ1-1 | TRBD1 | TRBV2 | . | CASSEARTGVEAFF | TGTGCCAGCAGTGAAGCCAGGACAGGGGTTGAAGCTTTCTTT
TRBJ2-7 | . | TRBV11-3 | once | CASSLEKGPTYEQYF | TGTGCCAGCAGCTTAGAGAAGGGACCGACATACGAGCAGTACTTC
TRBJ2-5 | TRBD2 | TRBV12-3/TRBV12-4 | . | CASSSSGGKETQYF | TGTGCCAGCAGTTCAAGCGGGGGGAAGGAGACCCAGTACTTC
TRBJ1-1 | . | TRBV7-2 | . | CASSLIPTGMNTEAFF | TGTGCCAGCAGCTTAATTCCTACAGGGATGAACACTGAAGCTTTCTTT
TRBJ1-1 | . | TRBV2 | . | CASSEQGDSTEAFF | TGTGCCAGCAGTGAACAAGGTGATAGTACTGAAGCTTTCTTT
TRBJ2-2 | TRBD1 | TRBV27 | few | CASSWGQTNTGELFF | TGTGCCAGCAGTTGGGGACAGACGAACACCGGGGAGCTGTTTTTT
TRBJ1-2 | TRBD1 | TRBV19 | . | CASTGGANYGYTF | TGTGCCAGTACAGGGGGCGCGAATTATGGCTACACCTTC
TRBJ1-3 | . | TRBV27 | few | CASSLAGNSGNTIYF | TGTGCCAGCAGTTTAGCCGGCAACTCTGGAAACACCATATATTTT
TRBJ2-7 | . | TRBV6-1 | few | CASSEAPGSSGYEQYF | TGTGCCAGCAGTGAAGCCCCGGGTTCGTCAGGCTACGAGCAGTACTTC
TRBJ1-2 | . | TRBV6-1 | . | CASTDGSYGYTF | TGTGCCAGCACCGACGGTAGCTATGGCTACACCTTC
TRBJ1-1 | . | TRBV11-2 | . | CASSSRGGRNEAFF | TGTGCCAGCAGCTCCCGAGGGGGACGGAATGAAGCTTTCTTT
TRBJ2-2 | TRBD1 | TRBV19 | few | CASTGTGMAGELFF | TGTGCCAGTACTGGGACAGGGATGGCCGGGGAGCTGTTTTTT
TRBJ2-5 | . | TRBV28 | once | CASSSRDGSLGETQYF | TGTGCCAGCAGTTCCAGGGACGGGTCACTTGGGGAGACCCAGTACTTC
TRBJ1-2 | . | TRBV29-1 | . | CSVERQGNYGYTF | TGCAGCGTTGAAAGGCAGGGAAACTATGGCTACACCTTC
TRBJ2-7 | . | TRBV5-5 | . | CASSGGPGNYEQYF | TGTGCCAGCAGCGGGGGGCCGGGGAACTACGAGCAGTACTTC
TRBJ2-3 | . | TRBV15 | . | CATSSYTVGLNTDTQYF | TGTGCCACCAGCAGTTATACGGTTGGGCTAAACACAGATACGCAGTATTTT
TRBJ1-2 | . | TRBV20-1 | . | CSASGARRGYTF | TGCAGTGCTAGTGGGGCGCGTCGAGGCTACACCTTC
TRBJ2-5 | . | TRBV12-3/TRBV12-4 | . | CASSLGQGFRETQYF | TGTGCCAGCAGTTTGGGGCAGGGGTTTCGGGAGACCCAGTACTTC
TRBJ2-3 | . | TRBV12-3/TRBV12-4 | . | CASSPVGASTDTQYF | TGTGCCAGCAGTCCTGTTGGGGCCAGCACAGATACGCAGTATTTT
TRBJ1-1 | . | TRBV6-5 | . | CASSYLTGGRMNTEAFF | TGTGCCAGCAGTTACTTGACAGGAGGCCGCATGAACACTGAAGCTTTCTTT
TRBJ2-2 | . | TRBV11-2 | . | CASNSIQGAGELFF | TGTGCCAGCAACTCGATACAGGGTGCCGGGGAGCTGTTTTTT
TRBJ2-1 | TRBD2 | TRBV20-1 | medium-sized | CSAYSGGVSYNEQFF | TGCAGTGCTTATAGCGGGGGGGTCTCCTACAATGAGCAGTTCTTC
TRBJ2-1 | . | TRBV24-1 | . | CATSDPQGRNYNEQFF | TGTGCCACCAGTGATCCACAGGGTAGAAACTACAATGAGCAGTTCTTC
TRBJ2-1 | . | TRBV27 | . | CASSLWRESVNEQFF | TGTGCCAGCAGTTTATGGCGGGAATCTGTTAATGAGCAGTTCTTC
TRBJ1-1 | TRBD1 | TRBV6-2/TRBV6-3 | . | CASRKTGGANTEAFF | TGTGCCAGCAGAAAAACAGGGGGCGCGAACACTGAAGCTTTCTTT
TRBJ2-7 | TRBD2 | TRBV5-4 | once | CASSSSSGIREQYF | TGTGCCAGCAGCTCGTCTAGCGGGATCCGCGAGCAGTACTTC
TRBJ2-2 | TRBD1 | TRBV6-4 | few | CASTWTGENTGELFF | TGTGCCAGCACCTGGACAGGGGAGAACACCGGGGAGCTGTTTTTT
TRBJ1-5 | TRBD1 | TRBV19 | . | CASRSTGASGQPQHF | TGTGCCAGTAGGTCTACAGGGGCCTCCGGGCAGCCCCAGCATTTT
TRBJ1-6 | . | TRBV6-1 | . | CASSRQEIGNSPLHF | TGTGCCAGCAGCCGACAGGAGATTGGTAATTCACCCCTCCACTTT
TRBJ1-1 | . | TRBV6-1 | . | CASSELNAGGGRAFF | TGTGCCAGCAGTGAACTGAATGCCGGGGGAGGTAGAGCTTTCTTT
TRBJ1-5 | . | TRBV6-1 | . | CASSGTVNQPQHF | TGTGCCAGCAGCGGGACGGTCAATCAGCCCCAGCATTTT
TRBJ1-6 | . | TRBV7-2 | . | CASSLESGAGSPLHF | TGTGCCAGCAGCTTAGAATCGGGGGCTGGCTCACCCCTCCACTTT